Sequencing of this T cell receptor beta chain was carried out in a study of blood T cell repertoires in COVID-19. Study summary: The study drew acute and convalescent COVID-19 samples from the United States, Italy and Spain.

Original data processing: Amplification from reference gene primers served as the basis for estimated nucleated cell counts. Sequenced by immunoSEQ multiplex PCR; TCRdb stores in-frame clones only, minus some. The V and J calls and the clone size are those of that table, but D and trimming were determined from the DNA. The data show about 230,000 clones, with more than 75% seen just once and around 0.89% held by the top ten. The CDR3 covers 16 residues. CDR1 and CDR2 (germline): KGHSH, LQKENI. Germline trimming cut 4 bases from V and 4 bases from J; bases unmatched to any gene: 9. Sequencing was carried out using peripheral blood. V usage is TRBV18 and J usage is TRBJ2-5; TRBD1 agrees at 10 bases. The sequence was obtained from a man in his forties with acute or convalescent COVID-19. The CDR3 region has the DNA TGTGCCAGCTCACGGGGACAGGGGAATATCGGAGAGACCCAGTACTTC. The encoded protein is CASSRGQGNIGETQYF.